These 31 T cell receptor beta chains were all obtained from the same sample, sequenced in a study of blood T cell repertoires in COVID-19. Assay used: immunoSEQ multiplex PCR; TCRdb lists only in-frame clones, some missing. The sample lists about 220,000 clones, 75% to 90% occurring once. The source material was peripheral blood. The receptors here all came from an older woman with COVID-19, enrolled during active disease.

J is TRBJ2-1 and V is TRBV11-2; TRBD2 matches at 7 bases. J lost 8 bases, V lost 3 bases, and 13 bases had no gene match. Germline loops: CDR1 SGHAT, CDR2 FQNNGV. The CDR3 contains 16 residues. CDR3 sequence reads: CASSFRVGQAGDEQFF. Here the CDR3 DNA reads TGTGCCAGCAGCTTTAGAGTGGGCCAGGCGGGGGATGAGCAGTTCTTC. Full variable domain (outside the CDR3, taken from reference TRBV11-2 and TRBJ2-1): EAGVAQSPRYKIIEKRQSVAFWCNPISGHATLYWYQQILGQGPKLLIQFQNNGVVDDSQLPKDRFSAERLKGVDSTLKIQPAKLEDSAVYLCASSFRVGQAGDEQFFGPGTRLTVL.

This rearrangement joins TRBV28 to TRBJ2-7; 7 nucleotides line up with TRBD2. Germline CDR1 and CDR2: MDHEN and SYDVKM. This CDR3 comprises 19 residues. J was trimmed by 8 bases and V by 2 bases; bases with no gene match: 24. The CDR3 spells CASSLIIGNSRGSSGKQYF. CDR3 DNA: TGTGCCAGCAGTTTAATAATTGGGAACAGCCGGGGTTCTAGCGGTAAGCAGTACTTC.

The chain uses TRBV4-3 and TRBJ2-1; D is undetermined. CDR3 length equals 15 residues. The V end was cut by 4 bases, the J end by 1 base, with 11 bases between. CDR1 is LGHNA, CDR2 YSLEER, per germline. The DNA of the CDR3 is TGCGCCAGCAGCCTCCAGAAGAATTCCTACAATGAGCAGTTCTTC. Translating it yields CASSLQKNSYNEQFF.

This sequence joins TRBV27 and TRBJ1-6; possible D gene TRBD1, 5 bases. This CDR3 is built from 16 residues. Trimming took off 0 bases at V and 5 bases at J, with 11 bases between the two ends. Germline V gene sequence: CDR1 MNHEY, CDR2 SMNVEV (reference sequence). Here the CDR3 reads CASSLSQGNNNSPLHF. As DNA, the CDR3 is TGTGCCAGCAGTTTATCGCAGGGTAACAATAATTCACCCCTCCACTTT.

The table lists this clone with a few counts. J is TRBJ2-7 and V is TRBV28; D is possibly TRBD1 (5 bases). The germline V gene encodes CDR1 MDHEN and CDR2 SYDVKM. This CDR3 contains 13 residues. V lost 10 bases and J lost 2, with 15 bases in between. Here the CDR3 reads CATSPQVTYEQYF. The CDR3 DNA sequence: TGTGCCACAAGCCCACAGGTGACCTACGAGCAGTACTTC. Complete variable domain (other parts from reference TRBV28 and TRBJ2-7): DVKVTQSSRYLVKRTGEKVFLECVQDMDHENMFWYRQDPGLGLRLIYFSYDVKMKEKGDIPEGYSVSREKKERFSLILESASTNQTSMYLCATSPQVTYEQYFGPGTRLTVT.

CDR3 protein: CASSLAAAGGYNEQFF. DNA of the CDR3: TGTGCCAGCAGCTTAGCGGCTGCGGGAGGGTACAATGAGCAGTTCTTC. This chain joins TRBV7-6 and TRBJ2-1, with 9 bases lining up with TRBD2. In germline, CDR1 is SGHVS, CDR2 FNYEAQ. Trimming removed 0 bases from V and 4 bases from J; junction bases left unmatched: 4. CDR3 length: 16 residues.

This clone was seen a few times. This sequence joins TRBV4-1 and TRBJ1-4; D is uncertain. Germline lookup yields CDR1 MGHRA and CDR2 YSYEKL. The CDR3 has 18 amino acids. Between the trimmed V and J ends, which lost 3 bases and 0 bases, there was a span of 17 bases. DNA for the CDR3: TGCGCCAGCAGCCAGATCCCAGGTATTAGAGCAACTAATGAAAAACTGTTTTTT. Translation gives CASSQIPGIRATNEKLFF.

The chain links TRBV5-4 to TRBJ2-3; 9 nucleotides line up with TRBD1. The CDR3 totals 15 residues. Germline CDR1 SGHNT, CDR2 YYREEE (reference sequence). V gave up 6 bases and J gave up 5 bases; unmatched junction bases: 10. CDR3 in amino acids: CASTSRGQGKDTQYF. Written as DNA, the CDR3 is TGTGCCAGCACCTCTCGGGGACAGGGAAAAGATACGCAGTATTTT.

This clone was counted a few times. The V call is TRBV7-2, the J call TRBJ2-1; TRBD1 matches at 9 bases. Germline values: CDR1 SGHTA, CDR2 FQGNSA. The CDR3 consists of 16 residues. The V gene end was trimmed by 4 bases and the J gene end by 1 base; junction bases not matched to a gene: 5. As DNA, the CDR3 is TGTGCCAGCAGCTCGGGACAGGGTTTATCCTACAATGAGCAGTTCTTC. Translation: CASSSGQGLSYNEQFF. The full variable domain, rest sourced from reference TRBV7-2 and TRBJ2-1, is GAGVSQSPSNKVTEKGKDVELRCDPISGHTALYWYRQSLGQGLEFLIYFQGNSAPDKSGLPSDRFSAERTGGSVSTLTIQRTQQEDSAVYLCASSSGQGLSYNEQFFGPGTRLTVL.

This chain joins TRBV14 and TRBJ1-2; 7 bases line up with TRBD1. V was clipped by 0 bases and J by 7 bases; unmatched bases: 5. CDR1 is SGHDN and CDR2 is FVKESK in the germline V gene. This CDR3 is built from 14 residues. The CDR3 nucleotides are TGTGCCAGCAGCCAAGACAGGGGGAGTGGTGGCTACACCTTC. Amino acid sequence: CASSQDRGSGGYTF.

This clone occurred a few times. The J gene is TRBJ2-7, the V gene TRBV5-1, with 7 nucleotides matching TRBD1. Looked up from germline, CDR1 is SGHRS and CDR2 is YFSETQ. J gave up 0 bases and V 4 bases, and 4 bases lay outside the gene matches. The CDR3 is made up of 14 amino acids. The CDR3: CASSVRDSSYEQYF. The CDR3 DNA sequence: TGCGCCAGCAGCGTCCGGGACAGCTCCTACGAGCAGTACTTC.

The chain recombines TRBV18 with TRBJ1-6; D unclear. CDR1 and CDR2 (germline): KGHSH, LQKENI. Between the trimmed V and J ends, which lost 2 bases and 1 base, there was a span of 6 bases. The CDR3 is 15 residues long. The chain's CDR3 is CASSPAGSYNSPLHF. CDR3 DNA: TGTGCCAGCTCACCAGCGGGTTCCTATAATTCACCCCTCCACTTT.

The chain links TRBV5-1 to TRBJ1-2, with 7 nucleotides matching TRBD1. The CDR3 totals 15 residues. Germline-derived CDR1 and CDR2 are SGHRS and YFSETQ. The V segment lost 5 bases and the J segment 5 bases; nucleotides outside the gene matches: 12. CDR3 loop: CASRPTTGTAYGYTF. The CDR3 DNA reads TGCGCCAGCAGACCCACGACCGGGACAGCTTATGGCTACACCTTC.

In its sample, this clone was seen once. The gene calls are TRBV12-3 or TRBV12-4 and TRBJ1-2; D is possibly TRBD1 (5 bases). V was shortened by 6 bases and J by 4 bases, with 9 bases between the two germline ends. The CDR3 is 12 amino acids. The CDR3 bases are TGTGCCAGCAGCCCGGGGGGCTATGGCTACACCTTC. This gives the protein CASSPGGYGYTF.

The chain joins TRBV18 to TRBJ2-7, with TRBD1 as a possible D gene (7 bases). Germline-derived CDR1 and CDR2 are KGHSH and LQKENI. The length of the CDR3 is 15 residues. The V gene lost 1 base and the J gene lost 3 bases, with 13 bases spanning the gap. The CDR3 loop is CASSPQGGQIYEQYF. CDR3 bases: TGTGCCAGCTCACCACAGGGGGGACAGATCTACGAGCAGTACTTC.

The V and J genes are TRBV30 and TRBJ1-1; 9 nucleotides agree with TRBD1. V lost 0 bases and J lost 10; bases outside the gene matches: 12. This CDR3 region has 15 residues. From germline, CDR1 is GTSNPN and CDR2 SVGIG (reference sequence). The CDR3 DNA sequence: TGTGCCTGGAGTGTTAGGAAGGGACAGGGTAGGATAGCTTTCTTT. This encodes CAWSVRKGQGRIAFF. Full variable domain (missing parts from reference TRBV30 and TRBJ1-1): SQTIHQWPATLVQPVGSPLSLECTVEGTSNPNLYWYRQAAGRGLQLLFYSVGIGQISSEVPQNLSASRPQDRQFILSSKKLLLSDSGFYLCAWSVRKGQGRIAFFGQGTRLTVV.

The chain links TRBV2 to TRBJ2-1; 16 bases map to TRBD2. This CDR3 has 19 residues. CDR1 is SNHLY and CDR2 is FYNNEI in the germline V gene. Unmatched junction bases numbered 7, after V lost 3 bases and J lost 2 bases. CDR3 nucleotide sequence: TGTGCCAGCAGTGACCCCGGGACTAGCGGGAGGGTTGCCTACAATGAGCAGTTCTTC. This codes for CASSDPGTSGRVAYNEQFF.

V gene TRBV19 combines with J gene TRBJ2-7, with TRBD1 identical over 8 bases. Looked up from germline, CDR1 is LNHDA and CDR2 is SQIVND (reference sequence). The V gene end was trimmed by 6 bases and the J gene end by 5 bases; junction bases not matched to a gene: 6. The CDR3 extends over 13 amino acids. This CDR3 is CASRSDRVHEQYF. In nucleotides, the CDR3 is TGTGCCAGTAGATCGGACAGGGTGCACGAGCAGTACTTC.

The J gene is TRBJ1-6, the V gene TRBV6-4; 10 nucleotides align to TRBD1. Germline V gives CDR1 MRHNA, CDR2 SNTAGT. This CDR3 is built from 12 residues. The V segment lost 10 bases and the J segment 9 bases; nucleotides outside the gene matches: 3. In nucleotides, the CDR3 is TGTGCCACCGACAGGGGGCCTTCACCCCTCCACTTT. Protein sequence: CATDRGPSPLHF.

The chain links TRBV2 to TRBJ1-1, with D possibly TRBD1 on 5 matching bases. Trimming pared 7 bases from V and 4 bases from J, leaving 22 bases between. The germline V gene encodes CDR1 SNHLY and CDR2 FYNNEI. The CDR3 covers 16 residues. CDR3 sequence (DNA): TGTGCCAGCAAAGAAGGTGGGGGGTCGTTGGGCACTGAAGCTTTCTTT. It codes for CASKEGGGSLGTEAFF.

V is TRBV19 and J is TRBJ2-7, with 10 positions matching TRBD2. CDR3 length: 13 residues. Germline assignment: CDR1 LNHDA and CDR2 SQIVND (reference sequence). The junction had 4 bases not matched to a gene; V was cut back by 11 bases and J by 0 bases. The chain's CDR3 is CAVGTSDSYEQYF. DNA for the CDR3: TGTGCCGTAGGGACTAGCGACTCCTACGAGCAGTACTTC.

This clone was observed a single time. This chain uses TRBV19 with TRBJ2-7; maybe TRBD2 (5 bases). The V gene lost 1 base and the J gene lost 2 bases, with 12 bases spanning the gap. This CDR3 contains 15 residues. Germline loops: CDR1 LNHDA, CDR2 SQIVND (reference sequence). The CDR3 DNA reads as TGTGCCAGTAGTATAGGGTGGGAGCTTACCTACGAGCAGTACTTC. The encoded protein is CASSIGWELTYEQYF.

The gene calls are TRBV28 and TRBJ1-5; D might be TRBD1 (6 bases). Germline V gives CDR1 MDHEN, CDR2 SYDVKM. The CDR3 is 13 residues long. Trimming removed 5 bases from V and 5 bases from J, with 10 bases in between. CDR3 in amino acids: CASSLRGYQPQHF. CDR3 coding DNA: TGTGCCAGCAGTCTAAGGGGGTATCAGCCCCAGCATTTT.

The rearrangement uses TRBV18 and TRBJ2-7; weak D call: TRBD2 (5 bases). V lost 6 bases and J lost 5, with 17 bases in between. CDR1 is KGHSH, CDR2 LQKENI, per germline. The CDR3 is 14 residues long. CDR3: CASSLAGTIHEQYF. CDR3 sequence (DNA): TGTGCCAGCTCCCTAGCCGGAACGATCCACGAGCAGTACTTC.

As for this clone: The identical CDR3 is also encoded by other nucleotide sequences in the sample. The chain is built from TRBV7-2 and TRBJ2-1; possible D gene TRBD2, 5 bases. Germline CDR1 reads SGHTA; CDR2 reads FQGNSA. The germline V and J ends were trimmed by 1 base and 4 bases, with 11 bases remaining between them. This CDR3 spans 15 amino acids. The CDR3 DNA reads TGTGCCAGCAGCTTAGATCGAGGACTGTACAATGAGCAGTTCTTC. Amino acids: CASSLDRGLYNEQFF.

The table lists this clone with a count of one. This rearrangement joins TRBV19 to TRBJ1-2; 7 nucleotides match TRBD1. Germline loops: CDR1 LNHDA, CDR2 SQIVND (reference sequence). CDR3 size: 15 residues. J was trimmed by 4 bases and V by 5 bases; bases with no gene match: 10. The CDR3 DNA reads as TGTGCCAGTAGTTCACCCCGGGACAGCTCCTATGGCTACACCTTC. Protein: CASSSPRDSSYGYTF.

The V call is TRBV5-1, the J call TRBJ1-1, with TRBD1 identical over 9 bases. Germline V gene data show CDR1 as SGHRS and CDR2 as YFSETQ. This CDR3 contains 18 residues. With V trimmed by 4 bases and J by 6 bases, 19 bases remained unmatched. For the CDR3, the DNA is TGCGCCAGCAGCACCCTAACAGGGGGCAGAGGGGTGAGGGCTGAAGCTTTCTTT. Its protein is CASSTLTGGRGVRAEAFF. Drawing the rest from reference TRBV5-1 and TRBJ1-1, the complete variable domain is KAGVTQTPRYLIKTRGQQVTLSCSPISGHRSVSWYQQTPGQGLQFLFEYFSETQRNKGNFPGRFSGRQFSNSRSEMNVSTLELGDSALYLCASSTLTGGRGVRAEAFFGQGTRLTVV.

This rearrangement joins TRBV6-6 to TRBJ1-3; D not resolved. Germline CDR1 is MNHNY and CDR2 is SVGAGI (reference sequence). The CDR3 totals 13 residues. V dropped 6 bases and J dropped 0 bases, with 6 bases sitting between them. The CDR3 DNA reads as TGTGCCAGCAGCGAGAGCTCTGGAAACACCATATATTTT. Amino acids: CASSESSGNTIYF.

The chain combines TRBV28 with TRBJ1-3; TRBD1 matches 7 bases. The J segment lost 4 bases and the V segment lost 5 bases, leaving 5 bases of the junction unmatched. The CDR3 covers 14 residues. The germline V gene encodes CDR1 MDHEN and CDR2 SYDVKM. The CDR3 DNA follows: TGTGCCAGCAGTATGGGACAGCCGGGAAACACCATATATTTT. Translating it yields CASSMGQPGNTIYF.

The V and J genes are TRBV28 and TRBJ2-1, with a possible D match to TRBD2 (6 bases). Trimming pared 3 bases from V and 1 base from J, leaving 22 bases between. Per the germline V gene, CDR1 is MDHEN and CDR2 is SYDVKM. This CDR3 is built from 19 residues. The CDR3 reads CASSFPLVNPSVSYNEQFF. The CDR3 nucleotides read TGTGCCAGCAGTTTCCCCCTCGTTAACCCTAGCGTGTCCTACAATGAGCAGTTCTTC.

This clone was seen at least ten times. This chain connects TRBV7-8 to TRBJ1-2; perhaps TRBD1 as D (6 bases). The germline V gene has CDR1 SGHVS and CDR2 FQNEAQ. Trimming shortened V by 5 bases and J by 8 bases, and 18 bases separated the two germline ends. The CDR3 consists of 14 residues. The CDR3 nucleotides are TGTGCCAGCAGCCCGGACAGTAAGAGACAGGGCTACACCTTC. Translation gives CASSPDSKRQGYTF.